One sample yielded the 8 T cell receptor beta chains listed below, sequenced in a study of T cell responses to AZD1222 COVID-19 vaccine (dated by TCRdb to the early 2020s). Libraries were prepared through the immunoSEQ multiplex PCR assay. The source is immuneACCESS, and TCRdb retained only in-frame sequences with V and J called. Part of the clones is not carried over; for the studies checked, unresolved V genes explain less than half of this, and the remainder is unexplained. This sample has more than 30,000 clones in its table, and approximately 88% of those were observed once. Around 15% of the sample belongs to the ten largest clones. The time point label for this specimen denotes: about 28 days (+/-7) after the second vaccine dose. The sample here was peripheral blood, taken 28 days after the second AZD1222 dose. Source of these receptors: an adult who received the AZD1222 COVID-19 vaccine.

The chain uses TRBV12-3 or TRBV12-4 and TRBJ1-2, with 7 positions matching TRBD1. This CDR3 spans 13 amino acids. V lost 6 bases and J lost 7; bases outside the gene matches: 8. The CDR3 DNA reads as TGTGCCAGCAGACCAACAGGGGTGGGTGGCTACACCTTC. Translation: CASRPTGVGGYTF.

CDR3 DNA sequence: TGCGCCAGCAGCTTGAGGAGCCAGAACACCGGGGAGCTGTTTTTT. Encoded protein: CASSLRSQNTGELFF. This rearrangement joins TRBV5-1 to TRBJ2-2; D not resolved. The V end lost 1 base, the J end lost 1 base, and 8 bases lay between the germline ends. The CDR3 covers 15 residues. From germline, CDR1 is SGHRS and CDR2 YFSETQ.

The rearrangement uses TRBV15 and TRBJ2-5, with D tentatively TRBD1 or TRBD2 (5 bases each). The germline V gene encodes CDR1 LNHNV and CDR2 YYDKDF (reference sequence). Trimming cost V 3 bases and J 4 bases, with 21 bases left between them. The CDR3 extends over 17 amino acids. This CDR3 is CATSSAPGFGGRETQYF. In DNA, the CDR3 is TGTGCCACCAGCAGCGCCCCAGGGTTTGGGGGTCGAGAGACCCAGTACTTC.

The genes are TRBV3-1 (or the pseudogene TRBV3-2) and TRBJ2-7; weak D call: TRBD2 (6 bases). The CDR3 consists of 16 residues. Germline loops: CDR1 LGHDT, CDR2 YNNKEL (reference sequence). Trimming took off 4 bases at V and 0 bases at J, with 16 bases between the two ends. CDR3 DNA sequence: TGTGCCAGCAGCCCCGTCGTGGGGGGAAGCTCCTACGAGCAGTACTTC. Translation gives CASSPVVGGSSYEQYF.

This chain connects TRBV27 to TRBJ2-2; the match to TRBD2 covers 8 bases. V dropped 4 bases and J dropped 4; count of bases not matched to a gene: 5. The CDR3 has 15 residues. The germline V gene has CDR1 MNHEY and CDR2 SMNVEV (reference sequence). The CDR3 region has the DNA TGTGCCAGCAGTTCGGGGGGGGCGGGCACCGGGGAGCTGTTTTTT. This codes for CASSSGGAGTGELFF.

The chain couples TRBV19 to TRBJ2-4, with TRBD1 matching over 7 bases. The ends lost 5 bases at V and 3 bases at J; junction bases unmatched: 10. The length of the CDR3 is 16 residues. Germline loops: CDR1 LNHDA, CDR2 SQIVND (reference sequence). This CDR3 is CASSLRQGPSKNIQYF. CDR3 coding DNA: TGTGCCAGTAGTTTACGACAGGGTCCTAGCAAAAACATTCAGTACTTC. The entire variable domain, with the rest obtained from reference TRBV19 and TRBJ2-4, is as follows: DGGITQSPKYLFRKEGQNVTLSCEQNLNHDAMYWYRQDPGQGLRLIYYSQIVNDFQKGDIAEGYSVSREKKESFPLTVTSAQKNPTAFYLCASSLRQGPSKNIQYFGAGTRLSVL.

The chain couples TRBV28 to TRBJ2-2; possible D gene TRBD1, 6 bases. The CDR3 is made up of 14 amino acids. Germline values: CDR1 MDHEN, CDR2 SYDVKM. V was cut by 10 bases and J by 9 bases, with 21 bases left in between. CDR3 bases: TGTGCCACTCGAGGGACAACGTCCAGGAGGGAGCTGTTTTTT. Translation gives CATRGTTSRRELFF.

The chain recombines TRBV19 with TRBJ1-1; the D gene is possibly TRBD1 (6 bases). Germline V CDR1 and CDR2: LNHDA, SQIVND (reference sequence). The V end was cut by 3 bases, the J end by 8 bases, with 10 bases between. This CDR3 contains 12 residues. The chain's CDR3 is CASSIQGFEAFF. CDR3 DNA: TGTGCCAGTAGTATTCAGGGGTTCGAAGCTTTCTTT.